This T cell receptor beta chain was sequenced during a study of control samples from healthy donors and cancer patients. TCRdb keeps only in-frame clones here, not all; method: immunoSEQ multiplex PCR. Altogether approximately 140,000 clones are present, roughly 90% being singletons, with the ten largest covering approximately 10%. The germline V gene encodes CDR1 KGHDR and CDR2 SFDVKD. The V and J ends lost 0 bases and 12 bases respectively, with 16 bases between them. This CDR3 spans 14 amino acids. Specimen: blood. This TCR was sampled from a man younger than 45 in good health. The chain couples TRBV24-1 to TRBJ1-1, with D perhaps matching TRBD1 (5 bases). CDR3 protein: CATSDLRVGGGPFF. CDR3 DNA sequence: TGTGCCACCAGTGATTTGCGGGTTGGGGGTGGTCCTTTCTTT.